This T cell receptor beta chain comes out of a study of a mutant IDH1 vaccine in newly diagnosed glioma. Across the study: Patients were started on vaccination 4-6 weeks after radiotherapy alone, or with temozolomide cycles. Regarding the study as a whole: Under 95% of patients showed vaccine-induced immune responses across multiple MHC alleles.

About this clone itself: Its antigen is not identified.

Produced via immunoSEQ multiplex PCR; TCRdb's table is partial and in-frame only. The repertoire holds more than 50,000 clones, with 75% to 90% as singletons. V lost 1 base, J lost 0 bases, and 13 bases lay in between. Germline CDR1 reads LNHDA; CDR2 reads SQIVND (reference sequence). The CDR3 consists of 18 residues. Time point in this sample: week 11, during vaccination. A 20-mer mutant IDH1 peptide at 300 ug was injected subcutaneously with topical imiquimod. This TCR derives from a man in his forties with glioma. The sequences come from PBMCs, collected from a glioma patient whose treatment included an IDH1 peptide vaccine. The genes are TRBV19 and TRBJ1-6; D gene ambiguous. The DNA for the CDR3 is TGTGCCAGTAGTATAGGGGTTTGGGGTGGCTCCTATAATTCACCCCTCCACTTT. This encodes CASSIGVWGGSYNSPLHF.